Listed below are T cell receptor beta chains from one sample, sequenced in a study of T cell repertoires in ileal Crohn's disease. Profiling relied on immunoSEQ multiplex PCR, and the TCRdb table lists in-frame clones only, not all of them. In the table there are 9,500 to 11,000 clones, approximately 72% of which are singletons. The source material was ileal tissue. These receptors were collected from an adult with Crohn's disease. Each CDR3 is given with its conserved first and last residue.

j_gene | v_gene | CDR3aa
TRBJ2-5 | TRBV30 | CAWSRLGQGGETQYF
TRBJ1-2 | TRBV28 | CASSLQGEGGYTF
TRBJ1-5 | TRBV2 | CASSEAGGRQPQHF
TRBJ2-4 | TRBV5-1 | CASSLDGGTKNIQYF
TRBJ1-1 | TRBV29-1 | CSVYTGVTEAFF
TRBJ2-7 | TRBV21-1 | CATWGQVRSEQYF
TRBJ2-7 | TRBV30 | CAWREGIHEQYF
TRBJ2-1 | TRBV6-4 | CASSDSAGGNEQFF
TRBJ1-2 | TRBV11-2 | CASSDRGGDYGYTF
TRBJ2-1 | TRBV6-6 | CASSPGQGAVNEQFF
TRBJ1-4 | TRBV11-2 | CASSPLDRREKLFF
TRBJ2-1 | TRBV5-4 | CASSQTPGLAGEVQFF
TRBJ2-3 | TRBV18 | CASSEQGDRTDTQYF
TRBJ2-7 | TRBV7-2 | CASSLASGALEQYF
TRBJ2-7 | TRBV5-4 | CASSSSGRPYEQYF
- | TRBV2 | CASSDYRTSGEQYF
TRBJ2-5 | TRBV18 | CASSPQGQETQYF
TRBJ2-5 | TRBV6-1 | CASSPRLGTAETQYF
TRBJ1-1 | TRBV19 | CASSIVSGGAETAFF
TRBJ1-5 | TRBV5-1 | CASSPGEGRRPQHF
TRBJ2-7 | TRBV18 | CASSPTSGGSPYEQYF
TRBJ2-7 | TRBV5-1 | CASSLQGGSYEQYF
TRBJ1-2 | TRBV6-6 | CASSLPAGGHGYTF
TRBJ2-1 | TRBV9 | CASSQPGTGRYNEQFF
TRBJ1-1 | TRBV7-6 | CASSLGRGDRDPNTEAFF
TRBJ1-3 | TRBV5-6 | CASSRIPGQNAPGNTIYF
TRBJ2-3 | TRBV11-2 | CASSPRLAGRGDTQYF
TRBJ2-3 | TRBV6-5 | CASRRGGEDTQYF
TRBJ1-2 | TRBV7-9 | CASSLGIGGSGYTF
TRBJ2-5 | TRBV9 | CASSVYPSGRQGETQYF
TRBJ2-7 | TRBV7-2 | CASSSGQPSYEQYF
TRBJ2-7 | TRBV30 | CAWRQTSSYEQYF
TRBJ1-3 | TRBV5-4 | CASSQENPGQGLNTIYF
TRBJ2-3 | TRBV27 | CASNSASSTDTQYF
TRBJ1-2 | TRBV7-9 | CASSPPGQNYGYTF
TRBJ1-1 | TRBV10-3 | CAISERAGKNTEAFF
TRBJ1-4 | TRBV5-1 | CASSQNGRFNEKLFF
TRBJ1-1 | TRBV5-1 | CASRAGRSEAFF
TRBJ2-1 | TRBV15 | CATSRDPSGATYNEQFF
TRBJ2-7 | TRBV7-9 | CASSQIAYEQYF
TRBJ1-1 | TRBV27 | CASTTRQGLTEAFF
TRBJ1-1 | TRBV18 | CASSLGRVGTEAFF